A selection of T cell receptor beta chains follows, all from one sample in a study of T cell responses to AZD1222 COVID-19 vaccine. The table came from immunoSEQ multiplex PCR; TCRdb's copy has only in-frame clones and leaves some out. The sample lists about 70,000 clones; about four fifths were seen once. Sequenced material: peripheral blood, taken on day 0 of AZD1222 vaccination. The receptor set was obtained from an adult in good health. The CDR3 runs from the conserved cysteine through the conserved F or W. A D gene is named only where the DNA matches it firmly.

d_call	v_call	j_call	cdr3_aa
-	TRBV28	TRBJ1-6	CASRWGLYNSPLHF
-	TRBV4-2	TRBJ1-3	CASSPGNTIYF
-	TRBV11-1	TRBJ2-7	CASSPTLVSYEQYF
TRBD2	TRBV4-3	TRBJ2-1	CASSQVGVGTSGGVYNEQFF
-	TRBV20-1	TRBJ1-1	CSAGIGAEAFF
-	TRBV4-2	TRBJ1-1	CASSHITRQAFVEAFF
-	TRBV5-1	TRBJ2-7	CASSYQEGYEQYF
-	TRBV7-9	TRBJ1-2	CASSPASVGGTYTF
-	TRBV7-3	TRBJ2-2	CASSLSGRNTGELFF
TRBD2	TRBV9	TRBJ2-1	CASSVAASGASYNEQFF